Listed below are T cell receptor beta chains from one sample, sequenced in a study of T cell responses to AZD1222 COVID-19 vaccine. Profiled with immunoSEQ multiplex PCR; TCRdb holds only in-frame clones, not every one. The top ten hold less than 3.5% of the sample, which has about 92,000 clones, approximately 88% seen once. The starting material was peripheral blood, obtained on day 0 of AZD1222 vaccination. The receptors derive from an adult in good health. Each CDR3 is given with its conserved first and last residue. D genes are given only for firm matches. Clone size is stated in some rows and not others, as once, few, many or a class when expanded.

>TRBV18|.|TRBD1|TRBJ1-1
CASSPSRGQRIEAFF
TGTGCCAGCTCACCATCAAGGGGACAGAGAATTGAAGCTTTCTTT
>TRBV15|.|TRBD1|TRBJ2-7
CATSRIRQGLYEQYF
TGTGCCACCAGCAGGATTCGACAGGGTCTCTACGAGCAGTACTTC
>TRBV9|.|.|TRBJ1-1
CASTTDSGGNTEAFF
TGTGCCAGCACAACAGACTCGGGGGGCAACACTGAAGCTTTCTTT
>TRBV28|.|.|TRBJ1-1
CASSPGALNTEAFF
TGTGCCAGCAGTCCGGGAGCCCTGAACACTGAAGCTTTCTTT
>TRBV12-3/TRBV12-4|.|.|TRBJ1-5
CASRKQGSQPQHF
TGTGCCAGCAGGAAACAGGGATCTCAGCCCCAGCATTTT
>TRBV3-1/TRBV3-2|.|.|TRBJ2-6
CASSQVPGFAGANVLTF
TGTGCCAGCAGCCAAGTGCCGGGGTTCGCCGGGGCCAACGTCCTGACTTTC
>TRBV27|.|TRBD2|TRBJ2-3
CASSLSGSDTDTQYF
TGTGCCAGCAGTCTTAGCGGGTCTGACACAGATACGCAGTATTTT
>TRBV30|.|.|TRBJ2-7
CASNRASAYEQYF
TGTGCCTCAAACAGGGCGTCAGCCTACGAGCAGTACTTC
>TRBV12-2|.|.|TRBJ1-5
CASRTPGQGAFDVNQPQHF
TGTGCAAGTCGCACACCGGGACAGGGGGCGTTTGACGTCAATCAGCCCCAGCATTTT
>TRBV30|once|.|TRBJ1-1
CAWIPWGTNTEAFF
TGTGCCTGGATCCCTTGGGGGACGAACACTGAAGCTTTCTTT
>TRBV5-1|once|TRBD1|TRBJ2-2
CASSLSGTGDHGTGELFF
TGCGCCAGCAGCTTGTCCGGGACAGGGGACCATGGAACCGGGGAGCTGTTTTTT
>TRBV27|.|TRBD1|TRBJ2-7
CASSPGQGTYEQYF
TGTGCCAGCAGCCCGGGACAGGGAACCTACGAGCAGTACTTC
>TRBV7-8|.|.|TRBJ1-5
CASSLFLRSTQPQHF
TGTGCCAGCAGCTTATTTTTAAGGAGCACTCAGCCCCAGCATTTT
>TRBV28|.|TRBD2|TRBJ2-7
CASRPTSGRKLVSEQYF
TGTGCCAGCAGGCCAACTAGCGGGAGAAAATTAGTAAGCGAGCAGTACTTC
>TRBV7-9|few|TRBD1|TRBJ2-7
CASSLRGGQGIYEQYF
TGTGCCAGCAGCTTACGCGGTGGACAGGGGATCTACGAGCAGTACTTC
>TRBV24-1|.|TRBD1|TRBJ2-5
CATSDLTGDQETQYF
TGTGCCACCAGTGATCTCACAGGGGACCAAGAGACCCAGTACTTC
>TRBV5-1|few|TRBD1|TRBJ1-2
CASSLAGTGGGYTF
TGCGCCAGCAGCTTGGCCGGGACAGGGGGCGGCTACACCTTC
>TRBV24-1|.|TRBD2|TRBJ2-3
CATSEGLAGNTQYF
TGTGCCACCAGTGAGGGACTAGCGGGTAATACGCAGTATTTT
>TRBV6-5|.|.|TRBJ2-6
CASSPRLSGANVLTF
TGTGCCAGCAGTCCCCGCCTTTCTGGGGCCAACGTCCTGACTTTC
>TRBV28|.|TRBD2|TRBJ2-3
CASSPSFGGGEGTDTQYF
TGTGCCAGCAGCCCCAGCTTTGGGGGGGGTGAGGGTACAGATACGCAGTATTTT
>TRBV18|once|.|TRBJ2-3
CASSIGQPDTQYF
TGTGCCAGCTCAATCGGACAGCCAGATACGCAGTATTTT
>TRBV9|.|TRBD2|TRBJ2-3
CASSVGLAGVLDTQYF
TGTGCCAGCAGCGTAGGGTTGGCGGGAGTCCTAGATACGCAGTATTTT
>TRBV7-2|.|TRBD2|TRBJ2-3
CASSDRGRAGNTQYF
TGTGCCAGCAGCGATCGCGGGAGGGCCGGAAATACGCAGTATTTT
>TRBV6-4|once|TRBD2|TRBJ2-2
CASSEVLAGATGELFF
TGTGCCAGCAGTGAAGTACTAGCGGGAGCCACCGGGGAGCTGTTTTTT
>TRBV16|.|.|TRBJ1-5
CASSQSPEFNQPQHF
TGTGCCAGCAGCCAATCCCCGGAGTTCAATCAGCCCCAGCATTTT
>TRBV5-1|.|.|TRBJ2-7
CASSLGDPPYEQYF
TGCGCCAGCAGCTTGGGGGACCCTCCCTACGAGCAGTACTTC
>TRBV12-3/TRBV12-4|once|TRBD1|TRBJ1-2
CASSADRVNGYTF
TGTGCCAGCAGTGCGGACAGGGTAAATGGCTACACCTTC
>TRBV28|once|.|TRBJ1-2
CASSSYQEHVGGYTF
TGTGCCAGCAGTTCCTACCAAGAACATGTAGGTGGCTACACCTTC
>TRBV28|.|TRBD1|TRBJ1-1
CASSHKQGYMNTEAFF
TGTGCCAGCAGTCACAAACAGGGGTATATGAACACTGAAGCTTTCTTT
>TRBV5-4|few|.|TRBJ2-2
CASSYGGTNTGELFF
TGTGCCAGCAGTTATGGAGGGACGAACACCGGGGAGCTGTTTTTT
>TRBV19|.|TRBD1|TRBJ2-7
CASSTLGQGMYEQYF
TGTGCCAGTAGTACTCTAGGACAGGGGATGTACGAGCAGTACTTC
>TRBV6-4|.|TRBD2|TRBJ2-3
CASSPTSGSPDTQYF
TGTGCCAGCAGTCCCACTAGCGGGAGTCCAGATACGCAGTATTTT
>TRBV5-6|.|.|TRBJ2-6
CASSLFSGANVLTF
TGTGCCAGCAGCTTGTTCTCTGGGGCCAACGTCCTGACTTTC
>TRBV14|.|.|TRBJ1-1
CASSPSGRGLNTEAFF
TGTGCCAGCAGCCCGTCAGGGAGAGGGCTGAACACTGAAGCTTTCTTT
>TRBV28|.|.|TRBJ1-4
CASSYHSANEKLFF
TGTGCCAGCAGTTACCACAGCGCAAATGAAAAACTGTTTTTT
>TRBV9|.|.|TRBJ1-3
CASSVHGTPGNTIYF
TGTGCCAGCAGCGTCCACGGGACACCTGGAAACACCATATATTTT
>TRBV29-1|.|.|TRBJ2-1
CTGGRLSYNEQFF
TGCACCGGAGGTAGGTTATCCTACAATGAGCAGTTCTTC
>TRBV28|.|TRBD2|TRBJ2-3
CASSLWREGRTDTQYF
TGTGCCAGCAGTTTATGGCGGGAGGGACGCACAGATACGCAGTATTTT
>TRBV6-5|.|.|TRBJ1-1
CASSYSGQGANTEAFF
TGTGCCAGCAGTTATTCGGGGCAGGGAGCGAACACTGAAGCTTTCTTT
>TRBV19|.|.|TRBJ2-7
CASSIRLDDSYEQYF
TGTGCCAGTAGTATACGACTAGATGACAGCTACGAGCAGTACTTC
>TRBV9|once|.|TRBJ1-1
CASSVSMNTEAFF
TGTGCCAGCAGCGTTTCTATGAACACTGAAGCTTTCTTT
>TRBV4-1|.|.|TRBJ2-2
CASSQRRNTGELFF
TGCGCCAGCAGCCAACGGAGGAACACCGGGGAGCTGTTTTTT